These 20 T cell receptor beta chains originate from one sample sequenced in a study of T-cell reconstitution after alpha-beta-depleted transplantation in children. Unique molecular identifiers were used to barcode this TCRbeta library. TCRdb processed the PCR reads anew with MiXCR; each CDR3 protein has one entry. Of around 230,000 distinct CDR3 sequences detected, about a sixth appear once; the ten largest clones hold 43%. Specimen: PBMCs, mostly from graft donor cells, collected 360 days after TCRalphabeta/CD19-depleted stem cell transplant. Source of these receptors: a male patient under 10 years old who had a stem cell transplant for acute lymphoblastic leukemia, so the T cells may come from the graft donor.

This clonotype was counted only a few times. This sequence joins TRBV20-1 and TRBJ2-3; maybe TRBD2 (5 bases). Germline CDR1 DFQATT, CDR2 SNEGSKA (reference sequence). Trimming stripped 0 bases from V and 4 bases from J, with 11 bases between. The CDR3 contains 14 residues. CDR3 amino acids: CSARDLSGPDTQYF. The DNA of the CDR3 is TGCAGTGCTAGAGATTTAAGCGGCCCAGATACGCAGTATTTT.

This clonotype was counted at least ten times. The chain carries TRBV7-9 and TRBJ2-7; D might be TRBD1 (5 bases). The length of the CDR3 is 13 residues. CDR1 is SEHNR, CDR2 FQNEAQ, per germline (reference sequence). V lost 4 bases to trimming and J lost 0 bases, with 7 bases between them. The CDR3 loop reads CASSSTVSYEQYF. The CDR3 bases are TGTGCCAGCAGCTCGACAGTCTCCTACGAGCAGTACTTC.

This clonotype was seen more than once but under ten times. The V gene is TRBV30, the J gene TRBJ2-2; D is possibly TRBD1 (6 bases). Trimming took off 4 bases at V and 5 bases at J, with 17 bases between the two ends. CDR1 is GTSNPN and CDR2 is SVGIG in the germline V gene (reference sequence). The CDR3 is 15 residues long. The CDR3 here is CAWTVGAKWTGELFF. The CDR3 nucleotides are TGTGCCTGGACCGTGGGGGCAAAGTGGACCGGGGAGCTGTTTTTT.

The chain is built from TRBV9 and TRBJ2-5; the match to TRBD1 covers 10 bases. The CDR3 sequence is 16 residues long. Germline V gene sequence: CDR1 SGDLS, CDR2 YYNGEE. The J segment lost 3 bases and the V segment lost 4 bases, leaving 9 bases of the junction unmatched. Here the CDR3 reads CASSLIGTGVEETQYF. DNA for the CDR3: TGTGCCAGCAGCCTGATTGGGACAGGGGTTGAAGAGACCCAGTACTTC.

The rearrangement links TRBV12-3 or TRBV12-4 to TRBJ1-5, with D perhaps TRBD1 (5 bases). Trimming stripped 2 bases from V and 1 base from J, with 9 bases between. The CDR3 runs to 15 residues. The DNA for the CDR3 is TGTGCCAGCAGTTTACAGGGAAGGAGCAATCAGCCCCAGCATTTT. Translation gives CASSLQGRSNQPQHF.

The rearrangement joins TRBV20-1 to TRBJ2-1; 7 bases are a match to TRBD1. With 1 base clipped from V and 5 bases from J, the junction kept 14 bases outside the gene matches. The CDR3 sequence is 17 residues long. Germline V gives CDR1 DFQATT, CDR2 SNEGSKA (reference sequence). The CDR3 coding sequence is TGCAGTGCTAGAGGCTACAGGGGCCGGCGGTATGACAATGAGCAGTTCTTC. Its translation is CSARGYRGRRYDNEQFF.

This clonotype has a handful of counts. This chain uses TRBV29-1 with TRBJ1-2, with a weak D call TRBD1 (5 bases). The germline V gene has CDR1 SQVTM and CDR2 ANQGSEA. V shed 2 bases and J shed 6 bases, with 10 bases lying between them. The CDR3 spans 12 residues. The CDR3 loop is CSVEQGENGYTF. DNA for the CDR3: TGCAGCGTTGAACAGGGAGAAAATGGCTACACCTTC.

The gene calls are TRBV6-5 and TRBJ2-1; TRBD2 matches at 7 bases. The V gene end was trimmed by 5 bases and the J gene end by 10 bases; junction bases not matched to a gene: 2. Germline lookup yields CDR1 MNHEY and CDR2 SVGAGI. This CDR3 has 11 residues. CDR3 DNA: TGTGCCAGCAGTAGCGGGACGGAGCAGTTCTTC. Translating gives CASSSGTEQFF.

This clonotype was seen a handful of times. This chain joins TRBV28 and TRBJ2-2; a weak D match, TRBD2 (6 bases). Trimming removed 3 bases from V and 5 bases from J, with 13 bases in between. The CDR3 covers 15 residues. The germline V gene encodes CDR1 MDHEN and CDR2 SYDVKM. CDR3 bases: TGTGCCAGCAGTTTTGGGGACTCTACTACCGGGGAGCTGTTTTTT. Protein: CASSFGDSTTGELFF.

This clonotype was seen a few times. The J gene is TRBJ2-7, the V gene TRBV7-2, with TRBD2 matching 10 bases. After removal of 1 base from V and 7 bases from J, the junction contained 7 bases not matched to a gene. Per the germline V gene, CDR1 is SGHTA and CDR2 is FQGNSA. The CDR3 contains 15 residues. The CDR3 region has the DNA TGTGCCAGCAGCTTAGAAGTAGCGGGAGGAGGAGAGCAGTACTTC. The encoded protein is CASSLEVAGGGEQYF.

The V and J genes are TRBV6-1 and TRBJ1-2; D may be TRBD1 (5 bases). Germline CDR1 reads MNHNS; CDR2 reads SASEGT. Trimming shortened V by 6 bases and J by 4 bases, and 15 bases separated the two germline ends. This CDR3 comprises 14 residues. CDR3 amino acids: CASRKTWDRYGYTF. In DNA form, the CDR3 reads TGTGCCAGCAGAAAAACTTGGGACCGCTATGGCTACACCTTC.

This clonotype was picked up a small number of times. The chain has TRBV4-2 and TRBJ2-5; 8 bases are shared with TRBD2. The germline V gene has CDR1 LGHNA and CDR2 YNFKEQ. After removal of 9 bases from V and 5 bases from J, the junction contained 14 bases not matched to a gene. There are 15 residues in the CDR3. Here the CDR3 reads CASKPTTSAGETQYF. CDR3 in DNA: TGTGCCAGTAAGCCTACGACTAGCGCCGGGGAGACCCAGTACTTC.

This clonotype came up once. CDR3 loop: CASMGTSGPNEQFF. The CDR3 DNA sequence: TGTGCCAGCATGGGGACTAGTGGTCCCAATGAGCAGTTCTTC. This chain uses TRBV2 with TRBJ2-1; the match to TRBD2 covers 8 bases. V shed 7 bases and J 6 bases; nucleotides not matched to a gene: 8. The CDR3 spans 14 residues. The germline V gene has CDR1 SNHLY and CDR2 FYNNEI.

V and J are TRBV27 and TRBJ1-1; D is perhaps TRBD1 (5 bases). Trimming took off 3 bases at V and 7 bases at J, with 6 bases between the two ends. CDR3 size: 11 residues. Germline-derived CDR1 and CDR2 are MNHEY and SMNVEV (reference sequence). CDR3 nucleotide sequence: TGTGCCAGCAGTTTCGGGGGTGAAGCTTTCTTT. This codes for CASSFGGEAFF.

The table lists this clonotype with many counts. The chain employs TRBV20-1 and TRBJ2-1; TRBD2 matches 8 bases. This CDR3 has 15 residues. The germline CDR1 and CDR2 sequences are DFQATT and SNEGSKA (reference sequence). The trim removed 1 base at V and 2 bases at J, leaving 4 bases unmatched. CDR3 amino acids: CSARVAGTTYNEQFF. Here the CDR3 DNA reads TGCAGTGCTAGAGTAGCGGGAACCACCTACAATGAGCAGTTCTTC.

A few counts support this clonotype. The rearrangement links TRBV5-6 to TRBJ2-4; TRBD1 might be the D (5 bases). The CDR3 spans 17 residues. CDR1 is SGHDT, CDR2 YYEEEE, per germline. V gave up 2 bases and J gave up 0 bases, with 15 bases separating them. CDR3 nucleotide sequence: TGTGCCAGCAGCTTAGGGGCAGCACTTATAGCCAAAAACATTCAGTACTTC. Residues: CASSLGAALIAKNIQYF.

This rearrangement joins TRBV6-1 to TRBJ2-3, with TRBD1 identical over 10 bases. The CDR3 runs 15 residues. Germline loops: CDR1 MNHNS, CDR2 SASEGT. Losses at the gene ends were 5 bases for V and 5 bases for J; bases not matched to a gene: 7. The CDR3 loop is CASSPGQGVGDTQYF. CDR3 DNA sequence: TGTGCCAGCAGTCCAGGACAGGGGGTAGGAGATACGCAGTATTTT.

This clonotype has a handful of counts. The V and J genes are TRBV29-1 and TRBJ2-1, with a tentative D call TRBD2 (6 bases). The CDR3 is 13 residues long. Per germline, CDR1 SQVTM and CDR2 ANQGSEA. V lost 3 bases, J lost 1 base, and 7 bases lay in between. CDR3 nucleotides: TGCAGCGTTGACCGGGGGTCCTACAATGAGCAGTTCTTC. Translating it yields CSVDRGSYNEQFF.

The chain joins TRBV7-2 to TRBJ2-1; possibly TRBD1 for D (5 bases). The V end lost 4 bases, the J end lost 4 bases, and 17 bases lay between the germline ends. Germline V gene sequence: CDR1 SGHTA, CDR2 FQGNSA. This CDR3 spans 16 amino acids. The DNA of the CDR3 is TGTGCCAGCAGCTCACCCCGAGGAAAGGGGTACAATGAGCAGTTCTTC. This encodes CASSSPRGKGYNEQFF.

This clonotype was seen many times. The V gene is TRBV12-3 or TRBV12-4, the J gene TRBJ2-7; TRBD1 matches at 7 bases. The CDR3 loop spans 14 amino acids. Unmatched junction bases numbered 13, after V lost 5 bases and J lost 9 bases. The CDR3 DNA sequence: TGTGCCAGCAGTCCCTCGGGACAGCCACTAGGGCAGTACTTC. Amino acids: CASSPSGQPLGQYF.